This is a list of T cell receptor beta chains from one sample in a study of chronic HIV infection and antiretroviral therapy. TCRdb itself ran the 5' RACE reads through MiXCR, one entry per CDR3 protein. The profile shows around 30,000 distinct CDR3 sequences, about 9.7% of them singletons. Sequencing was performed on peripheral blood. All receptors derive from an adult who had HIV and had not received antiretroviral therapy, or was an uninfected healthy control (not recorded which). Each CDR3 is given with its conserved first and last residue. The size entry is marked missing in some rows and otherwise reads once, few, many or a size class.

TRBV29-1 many CSVTPELAGLQETQYF
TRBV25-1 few CASSEPGTGSDEQYF
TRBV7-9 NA CASSSPGTDTQYF
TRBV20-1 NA CSASPGLAGSNTYEQYF
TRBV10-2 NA CASSELGLLNTEAFF
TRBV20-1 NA CSAHAGTSGRASYNEQFF
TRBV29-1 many CSVEVADYEQYF
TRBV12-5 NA CASGDSNQPQHF
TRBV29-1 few CSVGVLEGETQYF
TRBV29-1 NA CSAEDRGQDGYTF
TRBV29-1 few CSGGGNTEAFF
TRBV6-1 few CASSEFNQPQHF
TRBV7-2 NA CASSLALSYQETQYF
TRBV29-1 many CSVESTSLRTDTQYF
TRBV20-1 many CSARATGSDSPLHF
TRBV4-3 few CASSPGPRTEAFF
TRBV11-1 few CASSEDEFLNTEAFF
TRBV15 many CATSRGETSGVSDTQYF
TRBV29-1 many CSVEGVQGFPRDEQFF
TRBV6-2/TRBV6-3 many CATLVRRNQETQYF
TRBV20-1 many CSASLQGDTQYF
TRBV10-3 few CAFGQGKSSPLHF
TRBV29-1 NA CSVLTGMGNTEAFF
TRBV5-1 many CASSQGTYEQYF
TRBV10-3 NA CATTSGDKQETQYF
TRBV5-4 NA CASSALSAARDYGYTF
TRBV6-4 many CASSPLTGTGEDTQYF
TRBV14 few CASSQEVADTQYF
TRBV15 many CATSFRYQETQYF
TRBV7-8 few CASSLDGNTPSTDTQYF
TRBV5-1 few CASRVGGNEQFF
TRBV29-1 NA CSVLTGDGVGNTIYF
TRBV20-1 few CSARDIGSGLGETQYF
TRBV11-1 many CASSLARTFGQGVNTEAFF
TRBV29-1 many CSAQYNEKLFF
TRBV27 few CASSLARAETQYF
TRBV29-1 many CSVEDGQGVTYEQYF
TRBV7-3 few CASSFPNTGELFF
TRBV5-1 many CASSLALDSNTGELFF
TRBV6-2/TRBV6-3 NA CASSYANRLNTEAFF
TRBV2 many CASSEVVWTGEFGSLHF
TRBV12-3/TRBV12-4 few CASSLPGSYNSPLHF
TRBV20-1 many CSAMRGTGGETQYF
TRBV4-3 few CASSLYARGQEDTQYF
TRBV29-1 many CSVDPSLAGDTQYF
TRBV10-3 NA CAISEQMTGANEKLFF
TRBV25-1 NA CASSGDSETQYF